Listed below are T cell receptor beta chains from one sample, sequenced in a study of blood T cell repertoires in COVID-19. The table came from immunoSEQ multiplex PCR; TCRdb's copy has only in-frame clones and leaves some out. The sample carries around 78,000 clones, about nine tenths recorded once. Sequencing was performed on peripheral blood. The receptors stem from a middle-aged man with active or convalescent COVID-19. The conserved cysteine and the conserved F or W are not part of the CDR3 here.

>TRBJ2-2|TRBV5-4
ASSMVGEANTGELF
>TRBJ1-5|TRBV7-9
ASSYTGTGYQPQH
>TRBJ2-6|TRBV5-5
ASSLRDSSGANVLT
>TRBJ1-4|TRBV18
ASSSAEETNEKLF
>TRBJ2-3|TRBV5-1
ASSLGRGSGDTQY
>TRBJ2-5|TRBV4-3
ASSQGVSGEQETQY
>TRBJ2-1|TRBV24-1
ATSENQGASNNEQF
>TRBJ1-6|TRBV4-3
ASSQVDAPLH
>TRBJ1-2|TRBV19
ASSEFKGPDINYGYT
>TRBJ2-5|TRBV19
ASSTTGGRGETQY
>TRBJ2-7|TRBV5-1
ASSLEGTGGEQY
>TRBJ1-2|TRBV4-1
ASSQDFTRGYT
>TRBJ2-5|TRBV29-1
SVGASGRAETQY
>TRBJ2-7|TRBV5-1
ASSLGTSGSYEQY
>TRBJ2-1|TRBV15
ATLSGTSENNEQF
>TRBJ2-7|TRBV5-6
ASSLRTGPYEQY